One and the same sample provided the 16 T cell receptor beta chains below, sequenced in a study of blood T cell repertoires in COVID-19. Profiling relied on immunoSEQ multiplex PCR, and the TCRdb table lists in-frame clones only, not all of them. The sample yields tens of thousands of clones, roughly four fifths seen once. Input material: peripheral blood. Source of these receptors: a human donor in a cohort sampled during active COVID-19.

J is TRBJ2-1 and V is TRBV6-5, with D maybe TRBD2 (7 bases). This CDR3 is 15 amino acids long. Germline CDR1 MNHEY, CDR2 SVGAGI. Trimming removed 5 bases at V and 7 bases at J, with 18 bases between. CDR3 nucleotide sequence: TGTGCCAGCAGTCCAGTCCGGGGGGCCTTGAATGAGCAGTTCTTC. It specifies CASSPVRGALNEQFF.

The chain combines TRBV19 with TRBJ2-2, with 7 bases identical to TRBD2. Trimming cost V 1 base and J 0 bases; bases outside gene matches: 2. The CDR3 has 16 residues. Germline assignment: CDR1 LNHDA and CDR2 SQIVND (reference sequence). The CDR3 loop is CASSIGTRANTGELFF. As DNA, the CDR3 is TGTGCCAGTAGTATAGGGACTAGGGCGAACACCGGGGAGCTGTTTTTT.

This sequence joins TRBV7-3 and TRBJ1-1; the D is unclear. This CDR3 comprises 13 residues. Germline V CDR1 and CDR2: SGHTA, FQGTGA. Trimming shortened V by 5 bases and J by 4 bases, and 11 bases separated the two germline ends. Here the CDR3 DNA reads TGTGCCAGCAGCCTCGATCGGGGCACTGAAGCTTTCTTT. It codes for CASSLDRGTEAFF.

The rearrangement links TRBV14 to TRBJ1-1, with D unresolved. CDR1 is SGHDN and CDR2 is FVKESK in the germline V gene. There are 14 residues in the CDR3. Trimming removed 4 bases from V and 0 bases from J, with 9 bases in between. CDR3 nucleotides: TGTGCCAGCAGCCTCCTACCTTTGAACACTGAAGCTTTCTTT. It translates to CASSLLPLNTEAFF.

The chain is built from TRBV25-1 and TRBJ1-1; D perhaps matches TRBD1 (6 bases). The CDR3 spans 11 residues. Germline-derived CDR1 and CDR2 are MGHDK and SYGVNS. With 8 bases removed from V and 8 bases from J, the gap between germline ends came to 12 bases. This chain's CDR3 is CASRRTDEAFF. CDR3 nucleotides: TGTGCCAGCCGTCGGACAGACGAAGCTTTCTTT.

J is TRBJ2-7 and V is TRBV30, with D maybe TRBD1 (5 bases). Germline assignment: CDR1 GTSNPN and CDR2 SVGIG (reference sequence). Trimming removed 2 bases at V and 1 base at J, with 12 bases between. This CDR3 is 14 amino acids long. Here the CDR3 reads CAWSKPDTSYEQYF. The CDR3, as DNA: TGTGCCTGGAGTAAACCGGACACTTCCTACGAGCAGTACTTC. The whole variable domain, filled in from reference TRBV30 and TRBJ2-7, reads SQTIHQWPATLVQPVGSPLSLECTVEGTSNPNLYWYRQAAGRGLQLLFYSVGIGQISSEVPQNLSASRPQDRQFILSSKKLLLSDSGFYLCAWSKPDTSYEQYFGPGTRLTVT.

The chain is built from TRBV7-9 and TRBJ1-1; D call uncertain. The CDR3 consists of 14 residues. The V end lost 5 bases, the J end lost 2 bases, and 12 bases lay between the germline ends. The germline V gene encodes CDR1 SEHNR and CDR2 FQNEAQ (reference sequence). In DNA, the CDR3 is TGTGCCAGCAGCCCCGGGAGGGTAAACACTGAAGCTTTCTTT. Translating gives CASSPGRVNTEAFF.

The genes are TRBV13 and TRBJ2-7; D is perhaps TRBD1 (5 bases). Germline V gene lookup returns CDR1 PRHDT and CDR2 FYEKMQ (reference sequence). The length of the CDR3 is 15 residues. Trimming cost V 2 bases and J 1 base, with 12 bases left between them. The CDR3 bases are TGTGCCAGCAGCTTATCCAGGGCTTCTTCCTACGAGCAGTACTTC. This encodes CASSLSRASSYEQYF.

The rearrangement joins TRBV27 to TRBJ2-3; TRBD2 matches 11 bases. Per germline, CDR1 MNHEY and CDR2 SMNVEV (reference sequence). The CDR3 loop spans 16 amino acids. The V segment lost 8 bases and the J segment 1 base; nucleotides outside the gene matches: 8. For the CDR3, the DNA is TGTGCCAGCCTAGGAATGACTAGCGGGGGCACAGATACGCAGTATTTT. Protein product: CASLGMTSGGTDTQYF.

This chain links TRBV4-3 with TRBJ2-7; D is uncertain. The ends were cut back, 0 bases at V and 3 bases at J, with 9 bases in the middle. The CDR3 has 14 residues. Germline CDR1 reads LGHNA; CDR2 reads YSLEER. CDR3 bases: TGCGCCAGCAGCCAAGAGGTAGTTGGCTACGAGCAGTACTTC. The encoded protein is CASSQEVVGYEQYF.

The J gene is TRBJ2-7, the V gene TRBV9, with 12 bases identical to TRBD1. The CDR3 is 17 amino acids. V gave up 4 bases and J gave up 5 bases; unmatched junction bases: 13. Looked up from germline, CDR1 is SGDLS and CDR2 is YYNGEE. CDR3 amino acids: CASSSSSWGTGGHEQYF. CDR3 DNA: TGTGCCAGCAGCTCATCATCTTGGGGGACAGGGGGCCACGAGCAGTACTTC.

The V call is TRBV9, the J call TRBJ1-3; possible D gene TRBD1, 5 bases. This CDR3 is built from 16 residues. Looked up from germline, CDR1 is SGDLS and CDR2 is YYNGEE. V lost 0 bases and J lost 1, with 11 bases in between. The DNA of the CDR3 is TGTGCCAGCAGCGTAGATGGCAGGGTATCTGGAAACACCATATATTTT. Amino acids: CASSVDGRVSGNTIYF.

This sequence joins TRBV5-4 and TRBJ2-7, with 7 bases fitting TRBD2. The germline V gene has CDR1 SGHNT and CDR2 YYREEE (reference sequence). The V gene end was trimmed by 0 bases and the J gene end by 2 bases; junction bases not matched to a gene: 5. The CDR3 has 15 residues. CDR3 sequence reads: CASSLAGGATYEQYF. The DNA of the CDR3 is TGTGCCAGCAGCTTGGCGGGGGGAGCGACCTACGAGCAGTACTTC.

This rearrangement joins TRBV30 to TRBJ2-3; 9 nucleotides align to TRBD1. Germline assignment: CDR1 GTSNPN and CDR2 SVGIG (reference sequence). The CDR3 has 16 amino acids. The V and J ends lost 0 bases and 2 bases, in that order; junction bases with no gene match: 6. The CDR3 reads CAWSVHGTGTTDTQYF. The CDR3 DNA reads as TGTGCCTGGAGTGTACACGGGACAGGGACCACAGATACGCAGTATTTT.

The chain links TRBV4-3 to TRBJ2-7, with 15 bases aligning to TRBD2. With 1 base clipped from V and 3 bases from J, the junction kept 1 base outside the gene matches. The CDR3 has 16 amino acids. Germline CDR1 reads LGHNA; CDR2 reads YSLEER. The CDR3 DNA is TGCGCCAGCAGCCAAGGGACTAGCGGGAGGGGCTACGAGCAGTACTTC. Its protein product is CASSQGTSGRGYEQYF.

V is TRBV30 and J is TRBJ2-5; TRBD2 is a possible D gene (5 bases). Trimming shortened V by 6 bases and J by 6 bases, and 17 bases separated the two germline ends. The germline gives CDR1 GTSNPN, CDR2 SVGIG (reference sequence). The CDR3 totals 13 residues. CDR3 protein: CACAGLASKTQYF. The CDR3 region has the DNA TGTGCCTGCGCCGGGCTAGCCTCGAAGACCCAGTACTTC.